Following are 9 T cell receptor beta chains from one sample sequenced in a study of T cells in Graves' hyperthyroidism and ophthalmopathy. There were TCR beta CDR3 regions amplified from RNA transcripts. A set of HTBI primers served as the primers for a first-round RT-PCR of the TCR CDR3. MiXCR, run by TCRdb on the multiplex PCR reads, gives a single entry per CDR3 protein. The profile covers approximately 430,000 distinct CDR3 sequences, with 15% to 19% appearing a single time and over 12% taken by the ten largest. Material: blood. The receptors originated from a woman younger than 30 with Graves' hyperthyroidism.

This clonotype was counted at least ten times. V is TRBV28 and J is TRBJ2-1; D gene uncertain. In germline, CDR1 is MDHEN, CDR2 SYDVKM. This CDR3 contains 11 residues. Trimming took 6 bases from V and 2 from J, leaving 2 bases between them. CDR3 region: CASRAYNEQFF. CDR3 DNA: TGTGCCAGCAGAGCCTACAATGAGCAGTTCTTC.

The rearrangement uses TRBV5-5 and TRBJ1-2; the D gene is possibly TRBD1 (5 bases). Deletions cut 4 bases from V and 8 bases from J, with 27 bases between. CDR3 length equals 17 residues. Germline values: CDR1 SGHKS, CDR2 YYEKEE (reference sequence). The CDR3 DNA reads as TGTGCCAGCAGCCGGGACCTTGGTTCCGAGGGGCATCGGGGCTACACCTTC. Its protein is CASSRDLGSEGHRGYTF.

The chain has TRBV4-1 and TRBJ2-7, with 7 nucleotides matching TRBD1. Germline CDR1 MGHRA, CDR2 YSYEKL. V was pared by 1 base and J by 5 bases, with 8 bases of the junction left unmatched. The CDR3 extends over 15 amino acids. CDR3 sequence reads: CASSQGNRGMDEQYF. CDR3 coding DNA: TGCGCCAGCAGCCAAGGTAACAGGGGCATGGACGAGCAGTACTTC.

The chain carries TRBV6-1 and TRBJ2-1; 7 nucleotides line up with TRBD2. The CDR3 has 14 residues. V lost 6 bases to trimming and J lost 9 bases; unmatched junction nucleotides: 11. Per the germline V gene, CDR1 is MNHNS and CDR2 is SASEGT. CDR3 residues: CASSSRTSVTEQFF. The DNA of the CDR3 is TGTGCCAGCAGCTCCCGGACTAGTGTCACTGAGCAGTTCTTC.

The V gene is TRBV12-3 or TRBV12-4, the J gene TRBJ2-7; D may be TRBD2 (6 bases). This CDR3 is built from 15 residues. Trimming removed 0 bases at V and 4 bases at J, with 13 bases between. In nucleotides, the CDR3 is TGTGCCAGCAGTTTAGCGGGGACTTTCTATTACGAGCAGTACTTC. This codes for CASSLAGTFYYEQYF.

This clonotype was counted between two and nine times. This chain connects TRBV10-3 to TRBJ2-5; D gene unclear. This CDR3 has 14 residues. V was trimmed by 0 bases and J by 5 bases, leaving 10 bases between them. Germline CDR1 is ENHRY and CDR2 is SYGVKD. CDR3 amino acids: CAISESLEWETQYF. CDR3 sequence (DNA): TGTGCCATCAGTGAGTCCCTAGAGTGGGAGACCCAGTACTTC.

This clonotype was recorded many times. V usage is TRBV7-8 and J usage is TRBJ2-3, with 10 bases matching TRBD2. In germline, CDR1 is SGHVS, CDR2 FQNEAQ. The CDR3 covers 15 residues. Trimming took 4 bases from V and 0 from J; bases not matched to a gene: 1. CDR3 bases: TGTGCCAGCAGCTATAGCGGGGGGAGCACAGATACGCAGTATTTT. Translating it yields CASSYSGGSTDTQYF.

This clonotype has a count of ten or more. The chain has TRBV28 and TRBJ1-2, with unresolved D. V was shortened by 5 bases and J by 0 bases, with 16 bases between the two germline ends. There are 16 residues in the CDR3. Germline CDR1 reads MDHEN; CDR2 reads SYDVKM. The DNA for the CDR3 is TGTGCCAGCAGTCTACCTTCTCAACCAGCTAACTATGGCTACACCTTC. This translates into CASSLPSQPANYGYTF.

The chain couples TRBV12-3 or TRBV12-4 to TRBJ2-7; no definite D call. V lost 6 bases and J lost 7, with 25 bases in between. The CDR3 length is 16 residues. CDR3 sequence: CASSRSGRSVLQEQYF. CDR3 in DNA: TGTGCCAGCAGCCGCTCCGGGCGCAGCGTACTTCAGGAGCAGTACTTC.